The rows below give T cell receptor beta chains drawn from one sample of a study of beta chain features in type 1 diabetes. TCRdb's copy holds only in-frame clones and misses some; the assay was immunoSEQ multiplex PCR. This table has under 250,000 clones, about 15% appearing once. Sequenced material: naive CD4+ T cells from blood. Receptors were obtained from a man under 40 with type 1 diabetes. Each CDR3 is given without its conserved first and last residue. The order of the fields is clone size, V gene, J gene, CDR3 protein. For some rows the clone size is stated as once, few or many, or as a class when expanded; others skip it.

abundance: .
v_gene: TRBV2
j_gene: TRBJ1-6
CDR3aa: ASSEDRAYNSPLH

abundance: .
v_gene: TRBV15
j_gene: TRBJ2-7
CDR3aa: ATSRESGAAYEQY

abundance: few
v_gene: TRBV29-1
j_gene: TRBJ2-3
CDR3aa: SAQGAEDTQY

abundance: few
v_gene: TRBV7-9
j_gene: TRBJ1-2
CDR3aa: ASSLSGFPNYGYT

abundance: few
v_gene: TRBV18
j_gene: TRBJ2-7
CDR3aa: ASSPGTSGFYEQY

abundance: .
v_gene: TRBV18
j_gene: TRBJ2-3
CDR3aa: ASSPGLAPTDTQY

abundance: few
v_gene: TRBV10-3
j_gene: TRBJ2-7
CDR3aa: AISVRQDSYEQY

abundance: few
v_gene: TRBV5-1
j_gene: TRBJ2-2
CDR3aa: ASSLETGTTGELF

abundance: few
v_gene: TRBV11-2
j_gene: TRBJ1-1
CDR3aa: ASSLGGPTEAF

abundance: few
v_gene: TRBV11-2
j_gene: TRBJ2-7
CDR3aa: ASSITSGGSYEQY

abundance: .
v_gene: TRBV6-5
j_gene: TRBJ2-1
CDR3aa: ASSPSGQWQF

abundance: once
v_gene: TRBV18
j_gene: TRBJ1-1
CDR3aa: ASSPVSGGRTEAF

abundance: few
v_gene: TRBV25-1
j_gene: TRBJ1-1
CDR3aa: ASSVMTGANTEAF

abundance: .
v_gene: TRBV4-1
j_gene: TRBJ2-5
CDR3aa: ASSQDHDRRTQETQY

abundance: .
v_gene: TRBV6-5
j_gene: TRBJ1-1
CDR3aa: ASSRQGTEAF

abundance: once
v_gene: TRBV10-3
j_gene: TRBJ2-5
CDR3aa: AISESAGTGVETQY

abundance: .
v_gene: TRBV7-2
j_gene: TRBJ1-1
CDR3aa: ASSPPTRTEAF